The clone carrying this T cell receptor (beta chain) has more than one count but fewer than ten. The target antigen is unknown. This entry is derived from a study of blood T cells in healthy people across ages. From germline, CDR1 is LGHNA and CDR2 YNFKEQ. V shed 4 bases and J 7 bases; nucleotides not matched to a gene: 4. The CDR3 runs to 13 residues. Primers used in a second PCR of roughly 6 to 12 cycles were a sample-barcoded 5' primer and a J-beta primer mix. Tagging of each cDNA molecule was performed by a template-switch adaptor with 12 random nucleotides. Every sample gave at least 2.5 million paired-end reads containing CDR3. Each CDR3 protein is one row after TCRdb ran MiXCR on the 5' RACE reads. The repertoire holds approximately 800,000 distinct CDR3 sequences, around 34% seen once, with about an eighth in the top ten. Study conclusions and caveats: More naive CD4+ cells and higher diversity were found in long-lived than in aged donors. Researchers deemed the diversity estimates from one million T cells underestimates.

The TCR was taken from a man aged 18-30 years in good health. V gene TRBV4-2 combines with J gene TRBJ1-2, with TRBD1 identical over 9 bases. Sequencing input: blood. The CDR3, as DNA: TGTGCCAGCAGCCCCGGGGACAGGGCTGGCTACACCTTC. Residues: CASSPGDRAGYTF.